The 15 T cell receptor beta chains below were found in one sample sequenced in a study of shared clonotypes between healthy human individuals. Here immunoSEQ multiplex PCR was the method, and the copy in TCRdb shows in-frame clones only, minus some. The sample lists a few million clones, approximately 92% occurring once. Naive CD8 cells were CD45RO-negative, positively selected for CCR7, excluding terminally differentiated effector memory CD45RA+ cells. The source material was naive CD8+ T cells from PBMCs. The receptors originated from a man between 18 and 35 years old in good health. Some clones in this sample may be carry-over from other donors' samples.

This rearrangement joins TRBV6-5 to TRBJ2-1; tentatively, D is TRBD1 or TRBD2 (5 bases each). V was trimmed by 11 bases and J by 7 bases, leaving 18 bases between them. The V gene's germline CDR1 is MNHEY and CDR2 SVGAGI. The CDR3 is 13 amino acids. In DNA, the CDR3 is TGTGCCGAGGGGCGGAGTAAGTGGAATGAGCAGTTCTTC. Residues: CAEGRSKWNEQFF.

The chain recombines TRBV4-2 with TRBJ2-2; D ambiguous. Trimming took 1 base from V and 8 from J, leaving 5 bases between them. CDR1 LGHNA and CDR2 YNFKEQ come from the germline V gene. The CDR3 contains 12 residues. The DNA for the CDR3 is TGTGCCAGCAGCCAAGTTTCGGGGGAGCTGTTTTTT. It translates to CASSQVSGELFF.

The V and J genes are TRBV25-1 and TRBJ2-7; no clear D. The CDR3 loop spans 13 amino acids. Germline loops: CDR1 MGHDK, CDR2 SYGVNS. Trimming removed 5 bases at V and 6 bases at J, with 14 bases between. The DNA of the CDR3 is TGTGCCAGCAGTAAGGGCGGTTGGGGCGAGCAGTACTTC. Amino acid sequence: CASSKGGWGEQYF.

The chain carries TRBV19 and TRBJ2-5; a weak D match, TRBD2 (5 bases). Deletions cut 5 bases from V and 1 base from J, with 17 bases between. Looked up from germline, CDR1 is LNHDA and CDR2 is SQIVND (reference sequence). The CDR3 covers 16 residues. The CDR3 is CASSPRQRTSQETQYF. CDR3 in DNA: TGTGCCAGTAGTCCCCGGCAGCGGACCAGCCAAGAGACCCAGTACTTC. The full variable domain, in which reference TRBV19 and TRBJ2-5 provide the parts outside the CDR3, is DGGITQSPKYLFRKEGQNVTLSCEQNLNHDAMYWYRQDPGQGLRLIYYSQIVNDFQKGDIAEGYSVSREKKESFPLTVTSAQKNPTAFYLCASSPRQRTSQETQYFGPGTRLLVL.

This rearrangement joins TRBV9 to TRBJ1-1, with D tentatively TRBD1 (6 bases). Germline V gene sequence: CDR1 SGDLS, CDR2 YYNGEE. V was trimmed by 3 bases and J by 5 bases, leaving 17 bases between them. The CDR3 is 15 residues long. The chain's CDR3 is CASSDIQGPRTEAFF. CDR3 coding DNA: TGTGCCAGCAGCGACATACAGGGACCGAGGACTGAAGCTTTCTTT.

This chain links TRBV29-1 with TRBJ2-7; 9 positions agree with TRBD1. Germline assignment: CDR1 SQVTM and CDR2 ANQGSEA. Trimming took 3 bases from V and 5 from J; bases not matched to a gene: 8. The CDR3 consists of 14 residues. The DNA of the CDR3 is TGCAGCGTTGATGCCCCCGACAGGGGGGACGAGCAGTACTTC. It codes for CSVDAPDRGDEQYF.

The chain combines TRBV10-1 with TRBJ2-1; 15 bases match TRBD2. CDR1 is WNHNN and CDR2 is SYGVQD in the germline V gene (reference sequence). This CDR3 has 14 residues. Unmatched junction bases numbered 2, after V lost 4 bases and J lost 10 bases. For the CDR3, the DNA is TGCGCCAGCAGTGCGGGACTAGCGGGAGGCGAGCAGTTCTTC. Its protein is CASSAGLAGGEQFF.

As regards this clone: The same CDR3 is also encoded by other DNA sequences in this sample. The chain is built from TRBV9 and TRBJ2-7; 12 nucleotides match TRBD1. V shed 3 bases and J 0 bases; nucleotides not matched to a gene: 1. Germline assignment: CDR1 SGDLS and CDR2 YYNGEE. This CDR3 has 15 residues. CDR3 nucleotides: TGTGCCAGCAGCGGGGGACAGGGGGCCTCCTACGAGCAGTACTTC. Its protein is CASSGGQGASYEQYF.

J is TRBJ2-1 and V is TRBV7-2; TRBD2 matches at 12 bases. The germline V gene has CDR1 SGHTA and CDR2 FQGNSA. V shed 3 bases and J 8 bases; nucleotides not matched to a gene: 17. The CDR3 has 19 residues. The CDR3 bases are TGTGCCAGCAGCTTCCCCGTCCTACTAGCGGGAGGCGTTGGGGATGAGCAGTTCTTC. It specifies CASSFPVLLAGGVGDEQFF.

V gene TRBV7-9 combines with J gene TRBJ1-4, with 9 bases identical to TRBD1. Trimming cost V 5 bases and J 5 bases; bases outside gene matches: 15. Germline V gene data show CDR1 as SEHNR and CDR2 as FQNEAQ (reference sequence). This CDR3 spans 18 amino acids. The CDR3 DNA is TGTGCCAGCAGCCCAGGACAGGGGAAAGGCTTGGCGAATGAAAAACTGTTTTTT. Translating it yields CASSPGQGKGLANEKLFF.

The chain joins TRBV6-4 to TRBJ2-2, with D uncertain. CDR1 is MRHNA, CDR2 SNTAGT, per germline. This CDR3 has 14 residues. The V and J ends lost 8 bases and 1 base respectively, with 11 bases between them. CDR3: CASYRLMNTGELFF. CDR3 nucleotides: TGTGCCAGCTATAGGCTCATGAACACCGGGGAGCTGTTTTTT.

This clone was observed a handful of times. The chain uses TRBV12-5 and TRBJ1-5; maybe TRBD1 (6 bases). The germline V and J ends were trimmed by 6 bases and 2 bases, with 8 bases remaining between them. CDR1 and CDR2 from the germline V gene are LGHNT and FRNRAP. The CDR3 spans 13 residues. The CDR3 nucleotides are TGTGCTAGTGGACAGGGTGGCAATCAGCCCCAGCATTTT. It is translated as CASGQGGNQPQHF.

The chain employs TRBV13 and TRBJ2-7; 7 bases map to TRBD2. After removal of 3 bases from V and 2 bases from J, the junction contained 13 bases not matched to a gene. Germline V gene lookup returns CDR1 PRHDT and CDR2 FYEKMQ (reference sequence). The CDR3 length is 17 residues. The CDR3 is CASSFRLAVPSTYEQYF. CDR3 in DNA: TGTGCCAGCAGCTTTCGCCTAGCGGTCCCTTCAACCTACGAGCAGTACTTC.

This clone was recorded only once. The chain combines TRBV6-6 with TRBJ2-4; D gene uncertain. This CDR3 has 11 amino acids. V lost 7 bases to trimming and J lost 6 bases, with 7 bases between them. In germline, CDR1 is MNHNY, CDR2 SVGAGI (reference sequence). For the CDR3, the DNA is TGTGCCAGCACCGTGGGAAACATTCAGTACTTC. Its translation is CASTVGNIQYF.

The V call is TRBV4-2, the J call TRBJ2-5; D may match TRBD1 or TRBD2 (6 bases each). V lost 0 bases to trimming and J lost 3 bases, with 17 bases between them. Germline CDR1 LGHNA, CDR2 YNFKEQ. The CDR3 length is 17 residues. CDR3 in amino acids: CASSQELDGGRKETQYF. The CDR3 nucleotides read TGTGCCAGCAGCCAAGAATTGGATGGGGGGCGAAAAGAGACCCAGTACTTC.